This T cell receptor (beta chain) was observed in a study of T cells in Graves' hyperthyroidism and ophthalmopathy. For the study at large: Peripheral blood samples were taken at initial diagnosis, prior to any treatment.

RNA transcripts served as the template for amplifying TCR beta CDR3 regions. HTBI primers were used for first-round RT-PCR of the TCR CDR3. Each CDR3 protein is one row after TCRdb ran MiXCR on the multiplex PCR reads. The sample contains 600,000 to 850,000 distinct CDR3 sequences, roughly a sixth of which appear only once. The CDR3 totals 14 residues. Study-wide findings and caveats: It was a median roughly 6.5 months before onset that the model predicted ophthalmopathy. Peripheral blood also featured most of the thyroid clonotypes expanded above 0.001.

Exclusion of patients followed from uncontrolled infection, other autoimmune disease, pregnancy or lactation. Note on this clonotype: Its antigen is not known. A read error may explain this, as a much larger clone is one base away.

Sequencing input: blood. This receptor was taken from a woman aged 50 to 65 with Graves' hyperthyroidism that later progressed to Graves' ophthalmopathy. The gene calls are TRBV12-3 or TRBV12-4 and TRBJ2-7, with 7 bases identical to TRBD1. The CDR3 reads CASSFTGVRYEHYF. The CDR3 region has the DNA TGTGCCAGCAGTTTCACAGGGGTCCGGTACGAGCATTACTTC.